These T cell receptor beta chains were read from a single sample in a study of patients and donors after allogeneic stem cell transplantation. One entry per CDR3 protein, called by TCRdb with MiXCR from the RT-PCR reads. The data show 150,000 to 250,000 distinct CDR3 sequences, 40% to 45% seen once. The sequencing sample was made of blood, either unsorted or a sorted T cell fraction (not recorded which). These receptors all come from a human donor who was either an allogeneic HSCT recipient or a stem cell or donor lymphocyte infusion donor (not recorded which). It is not recorded whose cells these are; they may come from a transplant donor. Both conserved end residues are trimmed from each CDR3.

CDR3 protein: ASNSGRERYEQY; J gene: TRBJ2-7; V gene: TRBV5-1
CDR3 protein: ASSIQQGTEAF; J gene: TRBJ1-1; V gene: TRBV19
CDR3 protein: SVEEGSRDRGRGYT; J gene: TRBJ1-2; V gene: TRBV29-1
CDR3 protein: ASSPSVMNTEAF; J gene: TRBJ1-1; V gene: TRBV6-6
CDR3 protein: ASSLELAAYNEQF; J gene: TRBJ2-1; V gene: TRBV5-1
CDR3 protein: ASRSTGGNEKLF; J gene: TRBJ1-4; V gene: TRBV28
CDR3 protein: ASSLSRSDTQY; J gene: TRBJ2-3; V gene: TRBV12-3/TRBV12-4
CDR3 protein: SVEEGNSAQETQY; J gene: TRBJ2-5; V gene: TRBV29-1
CDR3 protein: ASSEAPGQLVGELF; J gene: TRBJ2-2; V gene: TRBV2
CDR3 protein: ASSSGTGHAGYT; J gene: TRBJ1-2; V gene: TRBV11-2
CDR3 protein: ASSQDGTPFNYGYT; J gene: TRBJ1-2; V gene: TRBV3-1
CDR3 protein: ASSNASWTGTAYEQY; J gene: TRBJ2-7; V gene: TRBV6-5
CDR3 protein: ASSLADLEGGEQY; J gene: TRBJ2-7; V gene: TRBV28
CDR3 protein: ASSLTGTGNTEAF; J gene: TRBJ1-1; V gene: TRBV7-3
CDR3 protein: ASMVRTNEKLF; J gene: TRBJ1-4; V gene: TRBV28
CDR3 protein: ASSPLRTVTEAF; J gene: TRBJ1-1; V gene: TRBV11-2
CDR3 protein: ASSEEGHPDTQY; J gene: TRBJ2-3; V gene: TRBV2
CDR3 protein: ASSEFLETQY; J gene: TRBJ2-5; V gene: TRBV6-1
CDR3 protein: ATSDPGTNQPQH; J gene: TRBJ1-5; V gene: TRBV24-1
CDR3 protein: ASSLPQDRGQATEAF; J gene: TRBJ1-1; V gene: TRBV7-7
CDR3 protein: ASSLTAGTYNEQF; J gene: TRBJ2-1; V gene: TRBV7-2
CDR3 protein: ASSHGGEGTYEQY; J gene: TRBJ2-7; V gene: TRBV18
CDR3 protein: ATSSQETQY; J gene: TRBJ2-5; V gene: TRBV15
CDR3 protein: ASSPLQLGSYEQY; J gene: TRBJ2-7; V gene: TRBV5-1
CDR3 protein: ASSVGGSNQPQH; J gene: TRBJ1-5; V gene: TRBV9
CDR3 protein: AISLYPFNSPLH; J gene: TRBJ1-6; V gene: TRBV10-3